The 14 T cell receptor beta chains below come from one sample, sequenced in a study of T cell changes during pregnancy in multiple sclerosis. Produced via immunoSEQ multiplex PCR; TCRdb's table is partial and in-frame only. The sample consists of about 57,000 clones, 80% to 95% of them appearing once. The sequences come from CD4+ T cells from peripheral blood mononuclear cells, collected in the third trimester of pregnancy. The receptors here all came from a female donor with multiple sclerosis, enrolled in a pregnancy study.

The V and J genes are TRBV6-1 and TRBJ2-3; TRBD2 matches 15 bases. The ends lost 4 bases at V and 5 bases at J; junction bases unmatched: 4. From germline, CDR1 is MNHNS and CDR2 SASEGT. This CDR3 region has 16 residues. DNA of the CDR3: TGTGCCAGCAGTGTCAGGACTAGCGGGGGGGTAGATACGCAGTATTTT. Amino acids: CASSVRTSGGVDTQYF.

Comment on this clone: Compared with germline, one end of the junction differs, possibly owing to a read error. The rearrangement joins TRBV7-7 to TRBJ2-1, with D tentatively TRBD2 (5 bases). This CDR3 contains 14 residues. Germline CDR1 SSHAT, CDR2 FNYEAQ (reference sequence). The CDR3 region has the DNA TGTGCTAGCAGCTTAGACGGGGTGTACAATGAGCAGTTCTTC. This codes for CASSLDGVYNEQFF.

This rearrangement joins TRBV4-1 to TRBJ2-2; D is ambiguous. The germline CDR1 and CDR2 sequences are MGHRA and YSYEKL. The germline V and J ends were trimmed by 0 bases and 5 bases, with 4 bases remaining between them. The CDR3 has 13 residues. The CDR3 here is CASSQDQTGELFF. In DNA form, the CDR3 reads TGCGCCAGCAGCCAAGACCAAACCGGGGAGCTGTTTTTT.

V usage is TRBV6-5 and J usage is TRBJ1-2; possibly TRBD1 for D (5 bases). The CDR3 loop spans 13 amino acids. Per germline, CDR1 MNHEY and CDR2 SVGAGI. Trimming cost V 7 bases and J 2 bases, with 11 bases left between them. In nucleotides, the CDR3 is TGTGCCAGCACCTACGGGGGGAACTATGGCTACACCTTC. As protein: CASTYGGNYGYTF.

The rearrangement uses TRBV7-2 and TRBJ2-7, with TRBD2 matching over 9 bases. Per the germline V gene, CDR1 is SGHTA and CDR2 is FQGNSA. V dropped 1 base and J dropped 4; count of bases not matched to a gene: 5. This CDR3 has 15 amino acids. CDR3 nucleotide sequence: TGTGCCAGCAGCTTAGATCTGGCGGGGGGGTACGAGCAGTACTTC. It yields the protein CASSLDLAGGYEQYF.

The J gene is TRBJ2-2, the V gene TRBV4-1; 7 nucleotides agree with TRBD2. Losses at the gene ends were 0 bases for V and 1 base for J; bases not matched to a gene: 2. Germline CDR1 MGHRA, CDR2 YSYEKL. CDR3 length equals 16 residues. CDR3 sequence: CASSQEGGLNTGELFF. DNA of the CDR3: TGCGCCAGCAGCCAAGAGGGGGGGTTGAACACCGGGGAGCTGTTTTTT.

The chain links TRBV4-1 to TRBJ1-2; D unresolved. This CDR3 is 15 amino acids long. V lost 4 bases and J 3 bases, leaving 15 bases between the germline ends. Germline CDR1 and CDR2: MGHRA and YSYEKL. This CDR3 reads CASSLGGTGDYGYTF. DNA for the CDR3: TGCGCCAGCAGCCTCGGAGGCACCGGAGACTATGGCTACACCTTC.

The chain combines TRBV5-1 with TRBJ2-3; a possible D gene is TRBD2 (7 bases). The CDR3 extends over 18 amino acids. Trimming shortened V by 0 bases and J by 4 bases, and 21 bases separated the two germline ends. Looked up from germline, CDR1 is SGHRS and CDR2 is YFSETQ. The CDR3 coding sequence is TGCGCCAGCAGCTTGGGCACGAGGGGGGGCCCTCGAGCAGATACGCAGTATTTT. This encodes CASSLGTRGGPRADTQYF. Full variable domain (missing parts from reference TRBV5-1 and TRBJ2-3): KAGVTQTPRYLIKTRGQQVTLSCSPISGHRSVSWYQQTPGQGLQFLFEYFSETQRNKGNFPGRFSGRQFSNSRSEMNVSTLELGDSALYLCASSLGTRGGPRADTQYFGPGTRLTVL.

This sequence joins TRBV5-1 and TRBJ2-7, with 12 bases fitting TRBD2. With V trimmed by 4 bases and J by 3 bases, 5 bases remained unmatched. CDR3 length: 15 amino acids. Germline CDR1 reads SGHRS; CDR2 reads YFSETQ. CDR3 protein: CASSAELAGGYEQYF. DNA for the CDR3: TGCGCCAGCAGCGCGGAACTAGCGGGGGGCTACGAGCAGTACTTC.

The J gene is TRBJ2-6, the V gene TRBV9; D remains unclear. V was cut by 4 bases and J by 0 bases, with 8 bases left in between. The CDR3 contains 15 residues. In germline, CDR1 is SGDLS, CDR2 YYNGEE. This CDR3 is CASSFGVSGANVLTF. CDR3 in DNA: TGTGCCAGCAGCTTCGGTGTCTCTGGGGCCAACGTCCTGACTTTC.

The rearrangement joins TRBV27 to TRBJ2-1; 9 bases match TRBD2. The CDR3 sequence is 15 residues long. Looked up from germline, CDR1 is MNHEY and CDR2 is SMNVEV (reference sequence). J was trimmed by 3 bases and V by 5 bases; bases with no gene match: 5. The CDR3 is CASSLSGGFYNEQFF. The CDR3 coding sequence is TGTGCCAGCAGTCTCAGCGGGGGGTTCTACAATGAGCAGTTCTTC.

The chain couples TRBV6-1 to TRBJ1-2; D unclear. V was trimmed by 10 bases and J by 4 bases, leaving 16 bases between them. This CDR3 region has 13 residues. Germline V CDR1 and CDR2: MNHNS, SASEGT. CDR3 bases: TGTGCCATCTTTCGCGGGCAGACCTATGGCTACACCTTC. Amino acids: CAIFRGQTYGYTF.

The chain's CDR3 is CASTPRGNRNEKLFF. The CDR3 coding sequence is TGTGCCAGCACCCCTCGGGGGAATCGAAATGAAAAACTGTTTTTT. This chain connects TRBV11-2 to TRBJ1-4, with D possibly matching TRBD1 (5 bases). Germline CDR1 is SGHAT and CDR2 is FQNNGV. This CDR3 is 15 amino acids long. The V and J ends lost 7 bases and 5 bases respectively, with 17 bases between them. Full variable domain (outside the CDR3, taken from reference TRBV11-2 and TRBJ1-4): EAGVAQSPRYKIIEKRQSVAFWCNPISGHATLYWYQQILGQGPKLLIQFQNNGVVDDSQLPKDRFSAERLKGVDSTLKIQPAKLEDSAVYLCASTPRGNRNEKLFFGSGTQLSVL.

The chain recombines TRBV19 with TRBJ1-5, with D possibly matching TRBD1 (6 bases). CDR3 length: 14 residues. Germline V gene sequence: CDR1 LNHDA, CDR2 SQIVND (reference sequence). V was clipped by 3 bases and J by 4 bases, with 10 bases between them. This CDR3 reads CASSIGQTNQPQHF. CDR3 in DNA: TGTGCCAGTAGTATCGGACAGACTAATCAGCCCCAGCATTTT.